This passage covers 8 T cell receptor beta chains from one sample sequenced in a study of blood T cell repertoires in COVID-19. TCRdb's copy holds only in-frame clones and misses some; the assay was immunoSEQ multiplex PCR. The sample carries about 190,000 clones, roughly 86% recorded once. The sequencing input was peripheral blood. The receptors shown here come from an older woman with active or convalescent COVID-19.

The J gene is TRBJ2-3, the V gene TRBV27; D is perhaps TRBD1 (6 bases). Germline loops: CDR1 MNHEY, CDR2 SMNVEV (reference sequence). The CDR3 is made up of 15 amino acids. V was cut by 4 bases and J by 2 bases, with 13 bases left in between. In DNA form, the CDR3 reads TGTGCCAGCAGTTCCTACAGGGAAGACACAGATACGCAGTATTTT. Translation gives CASSSYREDTDTQYF.

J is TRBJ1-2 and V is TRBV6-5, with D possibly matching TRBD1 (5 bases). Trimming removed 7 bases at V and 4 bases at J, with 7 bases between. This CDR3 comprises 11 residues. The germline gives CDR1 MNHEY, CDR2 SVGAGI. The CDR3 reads CASNQGYGYTF. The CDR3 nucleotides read TGTGCCAGCAACCAGGGCTATGGCTACACCTTC.

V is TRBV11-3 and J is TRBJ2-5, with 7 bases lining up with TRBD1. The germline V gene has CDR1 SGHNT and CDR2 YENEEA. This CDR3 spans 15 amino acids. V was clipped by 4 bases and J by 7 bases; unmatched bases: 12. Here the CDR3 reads CASSSGTEPYRTQYF. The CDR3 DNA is TGTGCCAGCAGCTCCGGGACAGAACCCTACAGGACCCAGTACTTC.

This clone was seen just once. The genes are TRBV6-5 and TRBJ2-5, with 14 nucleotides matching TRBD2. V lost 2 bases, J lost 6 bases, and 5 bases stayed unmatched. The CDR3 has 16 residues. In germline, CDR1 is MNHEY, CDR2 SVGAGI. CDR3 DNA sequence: TGTGCCAGCAGTTACGTCGGGACTAGCGGGAGTAAGACCCAGTACTTC. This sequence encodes CASSYVGTSGSKTQYF.

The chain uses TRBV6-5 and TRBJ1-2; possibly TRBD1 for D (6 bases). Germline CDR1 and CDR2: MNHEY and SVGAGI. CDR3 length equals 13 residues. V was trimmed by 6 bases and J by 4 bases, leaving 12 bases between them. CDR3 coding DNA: TGTGCCAGCAGCGTAGGACAGATCTATGGCTACACCTTC. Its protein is CASSVGQIYGYTF.

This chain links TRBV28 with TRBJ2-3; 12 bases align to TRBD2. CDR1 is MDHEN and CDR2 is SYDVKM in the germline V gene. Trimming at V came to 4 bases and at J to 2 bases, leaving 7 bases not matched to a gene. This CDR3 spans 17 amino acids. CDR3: CASSSLAGGLNTDTQYF. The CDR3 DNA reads TGTGCCAGCAGTTCACTAGCGGGAGGTCTGAACACAGATACGCAGTATTTT.

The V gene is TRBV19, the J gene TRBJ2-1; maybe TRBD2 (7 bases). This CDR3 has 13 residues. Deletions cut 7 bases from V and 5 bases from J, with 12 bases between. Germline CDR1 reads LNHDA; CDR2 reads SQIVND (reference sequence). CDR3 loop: CASNLGGDNEQFF. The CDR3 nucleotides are TGTGCCAGTAACCTAGGGGGGGACAATGAGCAGTTCTTC. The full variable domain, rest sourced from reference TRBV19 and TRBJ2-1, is DGGITQSPKYLFRKEGQNVTLSCEQNLNHDAMYWYRQDPGQGLRLIYYSQIVNDFQKGDIAEGYSVSREKKESFPLTVTSAQKNPTAFYLCASNLGGDNEQFFGPGTRLTVL.

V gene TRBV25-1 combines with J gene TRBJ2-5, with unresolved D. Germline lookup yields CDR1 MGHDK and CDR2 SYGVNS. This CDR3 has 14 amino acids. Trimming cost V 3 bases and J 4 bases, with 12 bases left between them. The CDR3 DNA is TGTGCCAGCAGTGAGGCGGCTACTGGAGAGACCCAGTACTTC. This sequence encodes CASSEAATGETQYF.